Listed below are T cell receptor beta chains from one sample, sequenced in a study of blood T cell repertoires in COVID-19. Clones were read by immunoSEQ multiplex PCR, and TCRdb kept only the in-frame ones, dropping some. Here the sample spans under 140,000 clones, 70% to 80% being singletons. Sequences were obtained from peripheral blood. Every receptor here comes from a woman aged 55-69 years with acute or convalescent COVID-19. Both conserved end residues are part of each CDR3. Each record gives: J gene, D gene, CDR3 length, V gene, clone size, CDR3 protein, CDR3 DNA. A D gene is named only where the DNA matches it firmly. The size of a clone is reported for some rows only, either as once, few or many, or as a class for expanded clones.

TRBJ2-3,TRBD2,14,TRBV27,few,CASSSGTSGGTQYF,TGTGCCAGCAGTTCCGGGACTAGCGGGGGTACGCAGTATTTT
TRBJ2-3,TRBD1,14,TRBV7-8,.,CASSQTGPTDTQYF,TGTGCCAGCAGCCAGACAGGGCCCACAGATACGCAGTATTTT
TRBJ2-7,.,13,TRBV12-3/TRBV12-4,.,CASSLLGVYEQYF,TGTGCCAGCAGTTTACTCGGGGTCTACGAGCAGTACTTC
TRBJ1-2,.,12,TRBV5-5,.,CASSWTAYGYTF,TGTGCCAGCAGCTGGACTGCGTATGGCTACACCTTC
TRBJ2-7,TRBD1,17,TRBV27,.,CASTSGSGQGNSYEQYF,TGTGCCAGCACCTCCGGTTCGGGACAGGGTAACTCCTACGAGCAGTACTTC
TRBJ2-1,.,13,TRBV6-4,many,CASSALEGSEQFF,TGTGCCAGCAGTGCGCTCGAGGGTAGTGAGCAGTTCTTC
TRBJ1-5,.,15,TRBV28,.,CASSHRVRGNQPQHF,TGTGCCAGCAGTCACAGGGTACGAGGCAATCAGCCCCAGCATTTT
TRBJ1-2,.,15,TRBV5-1,.,CASSLWQGGGYGYTF,TGCGCCAGCAGCTTGTGGCAGGGAGGAGGGTATGGCTACACCTTC
TRBJ1-4,TRBD1,19,TRBV2,once,CASSKGQGTREGTNEKLFF,TGTGCCAGCAGTAAGGGACAGGGAACACGAGAAGGAACTAATGAAAAACTGTTTTTT
TRBJ1-2,TRBD1,16,TRBV6-6,.,CASSYEGARGNYGYTF,TGTGCCAGCAGTTACGAGGGGGCGCGGGGTAACTATGGCTACACCTTC